The present T cell receptor beta chain was sequenced within a study of T cells in localized non-small cell lung cancer. In the case of this clone: What it binds is unknown.

Trimming removed 4 bases from V and 2 bases from J, with 11 bases in between. The CDR3 is 13 amino acids. CDR1 and CDR2 (germline): SQVTM, ANQGSEA. Method: immunoSEQ multiplex PCR; TCRdb's copy keeps in-frame clones and lacks some. The top ten hold 8.5% to 10% of the sample, which has around 3,000 clones, roughly 26% seen once. Study results and caveats: Tumor showed lower T cell clonality than uninvolved adjacent lung, where it was highest. There was an association of higher blood T cell density with longer overall survival.

The sample consisted of lung tumor tissue, taken before any cancer treatment. The source of this sequence is a man aged 40-75 years with stage I lung adenocarcinoma. The chain has TRBV29-1 and TRBJ2-5; a weak D match, TRBD1 (5 bases). CDR3 protein: CSVVRGYQETQYF. The CDR3 DNA reads TGCAGCGTTGTAAGGGGTTATCAAGAGACCCAGTACTTC. The full variable domain, completed using reference TRBV29-1 and TRBJ2-5, is SAVISQKPSRDICQRGTSLTIQCQVDSQVTMMFWYRQQPGQSLTLIATANQGSEATYESGFVIDKFPISRPNLTFSTLTVSNMSPEDSSIYLCSVVRGYQETQYFGPGTRLLVL.